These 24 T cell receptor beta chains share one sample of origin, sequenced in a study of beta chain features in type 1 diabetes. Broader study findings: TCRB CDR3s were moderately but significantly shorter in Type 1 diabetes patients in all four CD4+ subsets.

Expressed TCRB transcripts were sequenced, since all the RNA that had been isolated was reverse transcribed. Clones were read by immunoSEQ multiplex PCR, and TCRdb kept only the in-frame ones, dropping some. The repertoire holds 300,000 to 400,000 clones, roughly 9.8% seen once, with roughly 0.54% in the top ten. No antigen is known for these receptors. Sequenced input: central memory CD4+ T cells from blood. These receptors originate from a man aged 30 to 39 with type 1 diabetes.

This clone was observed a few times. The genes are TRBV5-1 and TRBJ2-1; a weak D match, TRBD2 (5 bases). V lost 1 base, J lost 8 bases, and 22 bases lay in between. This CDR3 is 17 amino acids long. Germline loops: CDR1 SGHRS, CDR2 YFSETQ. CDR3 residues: CASSLIRSVEGGDEQFF. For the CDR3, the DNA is TGCGCCAGCAGCTTGATACGTAGTGTCGAGGGTGGGGATGAGCAGTTCTTC.

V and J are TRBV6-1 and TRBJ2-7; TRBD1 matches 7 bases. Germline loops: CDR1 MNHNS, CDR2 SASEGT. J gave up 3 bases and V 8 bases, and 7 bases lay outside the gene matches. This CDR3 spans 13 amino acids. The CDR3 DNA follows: TGTGCCAGCTCCTCGGGACAGAACTACGAGCAGTACTTC. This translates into CASSSGQNYEQYF.

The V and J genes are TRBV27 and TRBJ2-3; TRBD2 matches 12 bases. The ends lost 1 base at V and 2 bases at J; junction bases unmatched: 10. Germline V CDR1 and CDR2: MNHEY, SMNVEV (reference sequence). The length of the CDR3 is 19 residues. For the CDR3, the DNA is TGTGCCAGCAGTTTATTCTATAGGACTAGCGGGACGTTCACAGATACGCAGTATTTT. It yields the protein CASSLFYRTSGTFTDTQYF.

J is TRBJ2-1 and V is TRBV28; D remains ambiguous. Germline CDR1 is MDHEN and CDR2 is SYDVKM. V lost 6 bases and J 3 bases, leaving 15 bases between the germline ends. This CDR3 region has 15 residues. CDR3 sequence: CASSFGAVSYNEQFF. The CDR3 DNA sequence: TGTGCCAGCAGCTTCGGCGCCGTCAGCTACAATGAGCAGTTCTTC.

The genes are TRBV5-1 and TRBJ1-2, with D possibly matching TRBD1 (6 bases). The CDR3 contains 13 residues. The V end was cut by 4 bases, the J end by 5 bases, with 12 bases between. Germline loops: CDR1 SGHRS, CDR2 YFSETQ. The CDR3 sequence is CASSPQQGYGYTF. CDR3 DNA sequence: TGCGCCAGCAGCCCACAACAGGGTTATGGCTACACCTTC.

CDR3 DNA sequence: TGTGCCAGCAGTTCTGGGACAGCGGCCCGTGAAGCTTTCTTT. Translating gives CASSSGTAAREAFF. The rearrangement uses TRBV6-5 and TRBJ1-1; 7 bases fit TRBD1. Trimming at V came to 4 bases and at J to 7 bases, leaving 9 bases not matched to a gene. The CDR3 is 14 residues long. The V gene's germline CDR1 is MNHEY and CDR2 SVGAGI.

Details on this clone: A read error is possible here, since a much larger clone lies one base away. The CDR3 spells CASSLNAYEQYF. The CDR3 DNA reads as TGTGCCAGCAGTTTAAATGCCTACGAGCAGTACTTC. V usage is TRBV6-6 and J usage is TRBJ2-7; D not resolved. CDR1 and CDR2 from the germline V gene are MNHNY and SVGAGI (reference sequence). The V end lost 4 bases, the J end lost 2 bases, and 6 bases lay between the germline ends. The CDR3 consists of 12 residues.

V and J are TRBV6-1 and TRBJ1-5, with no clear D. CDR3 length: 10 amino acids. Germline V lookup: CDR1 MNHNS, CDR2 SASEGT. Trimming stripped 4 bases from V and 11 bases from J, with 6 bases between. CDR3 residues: CASSGTAQHF. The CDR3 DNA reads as TGTGCCAGCAGTGGGACGGCCCAGCATTTT.

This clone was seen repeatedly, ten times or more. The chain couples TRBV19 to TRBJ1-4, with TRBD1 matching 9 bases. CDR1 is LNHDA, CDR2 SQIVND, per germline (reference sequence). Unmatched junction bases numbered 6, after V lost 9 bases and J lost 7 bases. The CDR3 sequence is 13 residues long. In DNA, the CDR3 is TGTGCCAGCCGGGACAGGGCATCTGAAAAACTGTTTTTT. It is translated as CASRDRASEKLFF.

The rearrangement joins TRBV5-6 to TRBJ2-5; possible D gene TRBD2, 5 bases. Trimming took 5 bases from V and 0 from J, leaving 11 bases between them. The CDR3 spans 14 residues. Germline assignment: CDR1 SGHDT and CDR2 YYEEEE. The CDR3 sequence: CASSGLANQETQYF. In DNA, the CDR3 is TGTGCCAGCAGTGGGTTAGCGAACCAAGAGACCCAGTACTTC.

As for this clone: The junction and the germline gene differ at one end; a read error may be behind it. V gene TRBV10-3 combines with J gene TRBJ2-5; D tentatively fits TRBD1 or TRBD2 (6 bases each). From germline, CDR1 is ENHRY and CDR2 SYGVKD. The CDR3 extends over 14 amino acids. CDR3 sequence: CASSSVRGQETQYF. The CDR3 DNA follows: TGTGCCAGCAGTTCCGTCCGGGGGCAGGAGACCCAGTACTTC.

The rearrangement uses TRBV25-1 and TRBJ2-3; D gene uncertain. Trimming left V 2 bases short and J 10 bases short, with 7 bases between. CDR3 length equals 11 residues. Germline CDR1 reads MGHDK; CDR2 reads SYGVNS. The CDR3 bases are TGTGCCAGCAGTGAAGGGTGGGCGCAGTATTTT. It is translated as CASSEGWAQYF.

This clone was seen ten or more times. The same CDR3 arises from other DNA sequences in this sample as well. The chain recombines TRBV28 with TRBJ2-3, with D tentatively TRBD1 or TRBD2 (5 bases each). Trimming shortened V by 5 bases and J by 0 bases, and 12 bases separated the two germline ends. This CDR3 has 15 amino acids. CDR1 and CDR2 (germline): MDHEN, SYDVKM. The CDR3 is CASSSRDGSTDTQYF. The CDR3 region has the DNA TGTGCCAGCAGTAGCCGGGACGGGAGCACAGATACGCAGTATTTT.

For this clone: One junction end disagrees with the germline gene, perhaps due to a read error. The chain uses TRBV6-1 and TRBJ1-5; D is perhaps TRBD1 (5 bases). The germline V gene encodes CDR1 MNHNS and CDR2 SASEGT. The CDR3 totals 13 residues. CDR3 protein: CANSEEGAQPQHF. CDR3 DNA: TGTGCCAACAGTGAAGAAGGGGCTCAGCCCCAGCATTTT.

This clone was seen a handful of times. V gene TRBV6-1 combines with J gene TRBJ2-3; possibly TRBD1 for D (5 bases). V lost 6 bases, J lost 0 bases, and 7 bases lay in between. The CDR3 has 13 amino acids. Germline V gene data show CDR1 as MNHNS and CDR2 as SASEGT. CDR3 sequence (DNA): TGTGCCAGCAGCAGGGATAGCACAGATACGCAGTATTTT. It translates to CASSRDSTDTQYF.

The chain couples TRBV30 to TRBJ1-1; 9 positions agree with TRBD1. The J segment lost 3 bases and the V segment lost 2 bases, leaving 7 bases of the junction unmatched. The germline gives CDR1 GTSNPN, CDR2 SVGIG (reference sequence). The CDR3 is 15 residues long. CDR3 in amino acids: CAWSRSGQGYTEAFF. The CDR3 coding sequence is TGTGCCTGGAGTCGCTCGGGACAGGGATACACTGAAGCTTTCTTT.

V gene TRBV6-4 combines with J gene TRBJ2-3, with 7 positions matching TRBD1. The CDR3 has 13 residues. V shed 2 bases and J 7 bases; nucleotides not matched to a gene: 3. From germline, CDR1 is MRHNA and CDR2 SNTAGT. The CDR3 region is CASSDHRGNTQYF. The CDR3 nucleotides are TGTGCCAGCAGTGACCACAGGGGAAATACGCAGTATTTT.

The CDR3: CASSPLGTGNTIYF. The CDR3 nucleotides are TGCGCCAGCAGCCCCCTGGGTACTGGAAACACCATATATTTT. The chain links TRBV5-1 to TRBJ1-3; D is undetermined. V was clipped by 4 bases and J by 2 bases, with 10 bases between them. The CDR3 runs 14 residues. The germline gives CDR1 SGHRS, CDR2 YFSETQ.

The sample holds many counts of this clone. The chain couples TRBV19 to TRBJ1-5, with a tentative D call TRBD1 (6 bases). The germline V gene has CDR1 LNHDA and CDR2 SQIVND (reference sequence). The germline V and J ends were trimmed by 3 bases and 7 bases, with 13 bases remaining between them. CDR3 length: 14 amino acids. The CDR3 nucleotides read TGTGCCAGTAGTATCAGGGGTTCTCGGCAGCCCCAGCATTTT. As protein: CASSIRGSRQPQHF.

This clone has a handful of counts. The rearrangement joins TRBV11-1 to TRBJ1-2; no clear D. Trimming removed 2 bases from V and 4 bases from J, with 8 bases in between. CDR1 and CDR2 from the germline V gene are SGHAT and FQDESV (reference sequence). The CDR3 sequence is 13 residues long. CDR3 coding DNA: TGTGCCAGCAGCTTATCAGTAGCCTATGGCTACACCTTC. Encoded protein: CASSLSVAYGYTF.

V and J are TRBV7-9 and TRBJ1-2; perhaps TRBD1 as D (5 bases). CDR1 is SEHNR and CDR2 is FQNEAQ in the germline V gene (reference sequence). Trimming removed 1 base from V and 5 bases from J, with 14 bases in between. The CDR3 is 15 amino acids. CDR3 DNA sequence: TGTGCCAGCAGCTTAGTCCCGGGACCGCCATATGGCTACACCTTC. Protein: CASSLVPGPPYGYTF.

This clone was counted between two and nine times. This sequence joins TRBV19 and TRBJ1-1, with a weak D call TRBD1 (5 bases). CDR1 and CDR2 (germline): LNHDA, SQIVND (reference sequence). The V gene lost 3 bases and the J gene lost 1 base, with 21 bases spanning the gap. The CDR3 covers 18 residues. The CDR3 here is CASSMGPLGHDKNTEAFF. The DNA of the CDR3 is TGTGCCAGTAGTATGGGGCCCCTCGGGCATGATAAGAACACTGAAGCTTTCTTT.

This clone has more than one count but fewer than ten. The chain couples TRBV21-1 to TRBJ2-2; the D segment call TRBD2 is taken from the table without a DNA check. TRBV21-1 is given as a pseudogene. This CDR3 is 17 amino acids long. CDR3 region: CASSGLAGVLYTGELFF. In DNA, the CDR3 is TGTGCCAGCAGCGGACTAGCGGGAGTGTTGTACACCGGGGAGCTGTTTTTT.

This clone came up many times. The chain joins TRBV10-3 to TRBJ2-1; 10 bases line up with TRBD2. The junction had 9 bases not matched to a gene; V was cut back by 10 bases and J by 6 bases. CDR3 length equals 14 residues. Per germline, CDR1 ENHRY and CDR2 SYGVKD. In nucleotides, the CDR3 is TGTGCCACCATGCTACTAGCGGGATTCAATGAGCAGTTCTTC. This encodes CATMLLAGFNEQFF.